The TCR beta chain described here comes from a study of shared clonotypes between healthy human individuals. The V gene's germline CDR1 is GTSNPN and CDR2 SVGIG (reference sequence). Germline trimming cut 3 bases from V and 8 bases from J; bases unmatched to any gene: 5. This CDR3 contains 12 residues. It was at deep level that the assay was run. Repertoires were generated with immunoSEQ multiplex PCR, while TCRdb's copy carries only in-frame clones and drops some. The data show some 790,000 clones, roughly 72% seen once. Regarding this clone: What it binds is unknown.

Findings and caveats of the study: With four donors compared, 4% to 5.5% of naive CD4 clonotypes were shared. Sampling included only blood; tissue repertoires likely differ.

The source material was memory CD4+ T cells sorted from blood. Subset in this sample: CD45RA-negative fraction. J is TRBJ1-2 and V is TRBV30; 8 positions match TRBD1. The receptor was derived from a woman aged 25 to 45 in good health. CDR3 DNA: TGTGCCTGGAGCCGGACAGGGTTGGGCTACACCTTC. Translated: CAWSRTGLGYTF.